The 26 T cell receptor beta chains listed next were all sequenced from one sample in a study of cytomegalovirus exposure and HLA in healthy donors. Clones were sequenced by immunoSEQ multiplex PCR, and TCRdb holds only the in-frame ones, with some missing. Of 200,000 to 250,000 clones listed, approximately 87% were seen once; the top ten hold around 5.5%. The sequenced material came from PBMCs. These TCRs come from a young woman in good health and CMV-seronegative.

This sequence joins TRBV6-5 and TRBJ2-1; D unclear. This CDR3 has 14 amino acids. Germline-derived CDR1 and CDR2 are MNHEY and SVGAGI. V was pared by 2 bases and J by 4 bases, with 9 bases between. CDR3 sequence (DNA): TGTGCCAGCAGTTACGCATCGACTTACAATGAGCAGTTCTTC. It specifies CASSYASTYNEQFF.

This sequence joins TRBV10-3 and TRBJ2-3, with D possibly being TRBD2 (6 bases). The germline V and J ends were trimmed by 6 bases and 2 bases, with 12 bases remaining between them. The CDR3 runs 14 residues. Germline-derived CDR1 and CDR2 are ENHRY and SYGVKD. CDR3 amino acids: CAIRRSGVTDTQYF. The CDR3 DNA reads TGTGCCATCAGACGTAGCGGAGTCACAGATACGCAGTATTTT.

The sample holds a few counts of this clone. V usage is TRBV10-3 and J usage is TRBJ2-1; D call uncertain. This CDR3 spans 12 amino acids. With 4 bases removed from V and 9 bases from J, the gap between germline ends came to 10 bases. Germline V gene data show CDR1 as ENHRY and CDR2 as SYGVKD. The DNA of the CDR3 is TGTGCCATCAGTGGACTCCAGCGTGAGCAGTTCTTC. Protein: CAISGLQREQFF.

This clone showed up just once. The chain has TRBV19 and TRBJ2-2, with D perhaps TRBD1 (6 bases). Germline CDR1 reads LNHDA; CDR2 reads SQIVND (reference sequence). The ends were cut back, 3 bases at V and 9 bases at J, with 8 bases in the middle. This CDR3 has 12 residues. The CDR3: CASSIQGRELFF. CDR3 in DNA: TGTGCCAGTAGTATCCAGGGGAGGGAGCTGTTTTTT.

The CDR3 DNA reads as TGTGCCAGCAGGGCCGGGGGGGCTGGCTACGAGCAGTACTTC. Its protein is CASRAGGAGYEQYF. The J gene is TRBJ2-7, the V gene TRBV27, with 8 positions matching TRBD2. The length of the CDR3 is 14 residues. CDR1 and CDR2 (germline): MNHEY, SMNVEV (reference sequence). J lost 3 bases, V lost 6 bases, and 7 bases had no gene match.

This clone is a singleton in its sample. CDR3 sequence reads: CASSFLRDPLDYYEQYF. CDR3 DNA: TGTGCCAGCAGTTTTCTGAGGGACCCCTTGGACTACTACGAGCAGTACTTC. The chain uses TRBV27 and TRBJ2-7; D might be TRBD2 (6 bases). V was shortened by 3 bases and J by 3 bases, with 21 bases between the two germline ends. Per the germline V gene, CDR1 is MNHEY and CDR2 is SMNVEV (reference sequence). There are 17 residues in the CDR3.

This rearrangement joins TRBV18 to TRBJ1-4; D is possibly TRBD1 (5 bases). V gave up 6 bases and J gave up 8 bases, with 16 bases separating them. Germline V gives CDR1 KGHSH, CDR2 LQKENI. The CDR3 runs to 14 residues. CDR3 nucleotides: TGTGCCAGCTCCCGTCGGGCGGGGGGAGAAAAACTGTTTTTT. This gives the protein CASSRRAGGEKLFF.

The chain recombines TRBV28 with TRBJ1-5; TRBD1 matches 10 bases. Germline V lookup: CDR1 MDHEN, CDR2 SYDVKM. With V trimmed by 8 bases and J by 3 bases, 4 bases remained unmatched. This CDR3 region has 14 residues. CDR3 DNA: TGTGCCAGCTGGGACAGGGGATCCAATCAGCCCCAGCATTTT. It is translated as CASWDRGSNQPQHF. The whole variable domain, filled in from reference TRBV28 and TRBJ1-5, reads DVKVTQSSRYLVKRTGEKVFLECVQDMDHENMFWYRQDPGLGLRLIYFSYDVKMKEKGDIPEGYSVSREKKERFSLILESASTNQTSMYLCASWDRGSNQPQHFGDGTRLSIL.

The chain couples TRBV5-1 to TRBJ2-3; 8 bases match TRBD2. The CDR3 is 16 amino acids. Per germline, CDR1 SGHRS and CDR2 YFSETQ. With 0 bases clipped from V and 0 bases from J, the junction kept 3 bases outside the gene matches. The CDR3 DNA sequence: TGCGCCAGCAGCTTGGAATCGGGGGGGAGCACAGATACGCAGTATTTT. Translation gives CASSLESGGSTDTQYF. Combining the CDR3 with reference TRBV5-1 and TRBJ2-3 gives the whole variable domain KAGVTQTPRYLIKTRGQQVTLSCSPISGHRSVSWYQQTPGQGLQFLFEYFSETQRNKGNFPGRFSGRQFSNSRSEMNVSTLELGDSALYLCASSLESGGSTDTQYFGPGTRLTVL.

V gene TRBV28 combines with J gene TRBJ2-3; tentative D call: TRBD1 (6 bases). V gave up 5 bases and J gave up 2 bases, with 11 bases separating them. CDR1 is MDHEN and CDR2 is SYDVKM in the germline V gene. The CDR3 length is 14 residues. DNA for the CDR3: TGTGCCAGCAGTCCCCAGGGGAACACAGATACGCAGTATTTT. Translated, it gives CASSPQGNTDTQYF.

The chain uses TRBV29-1 and TRBJ1-1, with a tentative D call TRBD1 (6 bases). V dropped 4 bases and J dropped 5 bases, with 17 bases sitting between them. This CDR3 comprises 14 residues. Per germline, CDR1 SQVTM and CDR2 ANQGSEA. CDR3 DNA sequence: TGCAGCGTTGTAAGGGACATGTCGTTAACTGAAGCTTTCTTT. It is translated as CSVVRDMSLTEAFF.

This clone was observed a few times. The genes are TRBV4-1 and TRBJ2-1; tentatively, D is TRBD1 (5 bases). The germline CDR1 and CDR2 sequences are MGHRA and YSYEKL. The CDR3 sequence is 16 residues long. Trimming stripped 1 base from V and 2 bases from J, with 12 bases between. The CDR3 region has the DNA TGCGCCAGCAGCCAAGTGGACATGATAACCTACAATGAGCAGTTCTTC. Its translation is CASSQVDMITYNEQFF.

The rearrangement joins TRBV27 to TRBJ1-5; D call uncertain. The CDR3 spans 13 residues. Germline lookup yields CDR1 MNHEY and CDR2 SMNVEV (reference sequence). V gave up 8 bases and J gave up 0 bases, with 8 bases separating them. The CDR3 DNA follows: TGTGCCAGCGGTAAAAATAGCAATCAGCCCCAGCATTTT. Its protein product is CASGKNSNQPQHF.

The chain links TRBV6-6 to TRBJ2-5; D call uncertain. Germline CDR1 and CDR2: MNHNY and SVGAGI (reference sequence). The CDR3 totals 15 residues. The V end lost 5 bases, the J end lost 1 base, and 14 bases lay between the germline ends. Here the CDR3 reads CASSDWAKPQETQYF. The CDR3 DNA sequence: TGTGCCAGCAGTGACTGGGCTAAGCCCCAAGAGACCCAGTACTTC.

The V gene is TRBV5-4, the J gene TRBJ1-4; 7 bases line up with TRBD1. There are 14 residues in the CDR3. After removal of 5 bases from V and 1 base from J, the junction contained 2 bases not matched to a gene. Germline CDR1 and CDR2: SGHNT and YYREEE (reference sequence). CDR3 bases: TGTGCCAGCAGACCAGGGGGAACTAATGAAAAACTGTTTTTT. Translated, it gives CASRPGGTNEKLFF.

CDR3 loop: CASSLKGVTTDTQYF. The CDR3, as DNA: TGTGCCAGCAGTTTAAAAGGGGTGACCACAGATACGCAGTATTTT. The rearrangement uses TRBV28 and TRBJ2-3; possibly TRBD1 for D (5 bases). V lost 2 bases and J 2 bases, leaving 11 bases between the germline ends. The CDR3 has 15 amino acids. Germline CDR1 and CDR2: MDHEN and SYDVKM.

Here the CDR3 reads CASSLAVGYEQYF. CDR3 coding DNA: TGTGCCAGCAGCTTAGCAGTGGGTTACGAGCAGTACTTC. J is TRBJ2-7 and V is TRBV7-2; D gene uncertain. V lost 0 bases, J lost 4 bases, and 7 bases lay in between. In germline, CDR1 is SGHTA, CDR2 FQGNSA. The CDR3 totals 13 residues.

The chain carries TRBV7-9 and TRBJ1-1, with 9 bases identical to TRBD1. The germline CDR1 and CDR2 sequences are SEHNR and FQNEAQ (reference sequence). The CDR3 has 17 residues. V lost 1 base, J lost 1 base, and 7 bases stayed unmatched. The CDR3 loop is CASSLGSDRGGNTEAFF. The CDR3 DNA is TGTGCCAGCAGCTTAGGGTCGGACAGGGGTGGGAACACTGAAGCTTTCTTT.

The chain combines TRBV7-8 with TRBJ2-3; TRBD1 agrees at 8 bases. CDR1 and CDR2 (germline): SGHVS, FQNEAQ. The V gene end was trimmed by 4 bases and the J gene end by 6 bases; junction bases not matched to a gene: 12. The CDR3 covers 16 residues. CDR3 bases: TGTGCCAGCAGCTCTCAAGGACAGGGCCCTTGGGATACGCAGTATTTT. It specifies CASSSQGQGPWDTQYF.

This chain links TRBV19 with TRBJ1-1; a weak D match, TRBD1 (6 bases). This CDR3 comprises 15 residues. Germline V gene sequence: CDR1 LNHDA, CDR2 SQIVND (reference sequence). Trimming took off 7 bases at V and 1 base at J, with 16 bases between the two ends. The CDR3 region has the DNA TGTGCCAGTACTCTGCAGGGGTCGACGAACACTGAAGCTTTCTTT. This gives the protein CASTLQGSTNTEAFF. Complete variable domain (other parts from reference TRBV19 and TRBJ1-1): DGGITQSPKYLFRKEGQNVTLSCEQNLNHDAMYWYRQDPGQGLRLIYYSQIVNDFQKGDIAEGYSVSREKKESFPLTVTSAQKNPTAFYLCASTLQGSTNTEAFFGQGTRLTVV.

The V and J genes are TRBV28 and TRBJ1-5; weak D call: TRBD1 (6 bases). In germline, CDR1 is MDHEN, CDR2 SYDVKM. V was trimmed by 7 bases and J by 7 bases, leaving 11 bases between them. The CDR3 has 12 residues. This CDR3 reads CASKRGDQPQHF. Written as DNA, the CDR3 is TGTGCCAGCAAAAGGGGGGACCAGCCCCAGCATTTT.

The V and J genes are TRBV27 and TRBJ1-1; TRBD1 might be the D (5 bases). Germline values: CDR1 MNHEY, CDR2 SMNVEV (reference sequence). Trimming stripped 6 bases from V and 1 base from J, with 12 bases between. The CDR3 is 14 amino acids. CDR3: CASRGGLRNTEAFF. CDR3 DNA: TGTGCCAGCAGGGGGGGTCTTCGGAACACTGAAGCTTTCTTT.

V gene TRBV6-5 combines with J gene TRBJ2-1, with 8 bases matching TRBD2. Germline V gives CDR1 MNHEY, CDR2 SVGAGI. CDR3 length: 15 residues. Trimming at V came to 6 bases and at J to 5 bases, leaving 9 bases not matched to a gene. CDR3 bases: TGTGCCAGCAGCATACGGGGGGGCCTAAACAATGAGCAGTTCTTC. It translates to CASSIRGGLNNEQFF.

The chain couples TRBV10-3 to TRBJ1-5, with 7 bases aligning to TRBD1. Germline CDR1 reads ENHRY; CDR2 reads SYGVKD. V lost 4 bases and J lost 6; bases outside the gene matches: 6. The CDR3 loop spans 14 amino acids. This CDR3 reads CAISVQGQGQPQHF. CDR3 bases: TGTGCCATCAGTGTACAGGGGCAAGGTCAGCCCCAGCATTTT.

Only a few counts were recorded for this clone. The J gene is TRBJ2-1, the V gene TRBV5-1, with D perhaps TRBD1 or TRBD2 (5 bases each). The CDR3 consists of 16 residues. Deletions cut 4 bases from V and 0 bases from J, with 14 bases between. Germline CDR1 and CDR2: SGHRS and YFSETQ. CDR3 sequence reads: CASSPTNGASYNEQFF. CDR3 DNA: TGCGCCAGCAGCCCGACTAACGGGGCCTCCTACAATGAGCAGTTCTTC.

J is TRBJ1-2 and V is TRBV5-6; 7 positions agree with TRBD1. CDR3 length: 14 amino acids. Unmatched junction bases numbered 7, after V lost 4 bases and J lost 4 bases. Germline CDR1 reads SGHDT; CDR2 reads YYEEEE. The CDR3 bases are TGTGCCAGCAGCCCGGGGGACAGTCTCTATGGCTACACCTTC. Translated: CASSPGDSLYGYTF.